The sequence of this TCR beta chain was determined in a study of Graves' ophthalmopathy and Graves' hyperthyroidism (dated by TCRdb to 2017 to 2018). With respect to the entire study: Peripheral blood was collected at initial diagnosis, prior to any treatment. The independent validation cohort included approximately 19 hyperthyroidism patients plus 17 patients who later progressed from hyperthyroidism to ophthalmopathy. The 80 to 100 discovery patients were randomly divided into training and test sets at a 7:3 ratio. In total, 135 blood samples were TCR-sequenced: 40 to 45 ophthalmopathy, roughly 77 hyperthyroidism and 17 hyperthyroidism-to-ophthalmopathy patients. A discovery set of 95 to 100 patients (43 ophthalmopathy, 55 to 60 stable hyperthyroidism) was enrolled to explore V-J signatures distinguishing ophthalmopathy from hyperthyroidism. The study used signatures of the TCR beta repertoire to tell Graves' ophthalmopathy apart from Graves' hyperthyroidism and to predict which patients would progress to ophthalmopathy. T-cell repertoires of thyroid tissue and blood were compared in more than five hyperthyroidism patients. Following sampling, methimazole starting at 30 mg daily was administered to hyperthyroidism patients, and high-dose intravenous methylprednisolone was administered to ophthalmopathy patients.

A note on this clonotype: Its antigen is unknown. No much larger clone is present one base from it, and per-base qualities are unavailable.

Deletion took 2 bases off V and 4 bases off J, with a span of 9 bases between the germline ends. Spanning cysteine to phenylalanine, the CDR3 consists of 13 amino acids. Of the read, only the CDR3 DNA is kept; its 39 bases are in frame from base 1. Sequences SGHAT (CDR1) and FQNNGV (CDR2) are obtained from the germline V gene. Stable hyperthyroidism was defined as no progression to ophthalmopathy within 18 months of follow-up. Hyperthyroidism patients were newly diagnosed, were aged 18 to 65 years, and had a disease duration under 2 months. Patients with other autoimmune diseases, uncontrolled infections, pregnancy or lactation were excluded from the study. Clinical symptoms, serum thyroxine, TRAb, thyroid ultrasound and orbital computed tomography formed the basis of the diagnosis. PBMCs were isolated from 7.5 to 10 ml of fresh peripheral blood by Ficoll-Paque density gradient centrifugation. Total RNA was extracted using Trizol reagent, and RNA quality was checked on an Agilent 2100 Bioanalyzer.

TCR beta CDR3 regions were amplified from RNA transcripts for repertoire sequencing. A first-round RT-PCR used HTBI primers with the Qiagen OneStep RT-PCR kit, followed by a second-round multiplex PCR, size selection and purification. Sequencing of the libraries was carried out on an Illumina HiSeq2000 in paired-end mode with 100 bp reads. The study's own analysis went as follows. SOAPnuke was used to process the reads, removing any read that contained adapters or uncalled bases, had a mean Phred below 15, or lacked an exact match to the constant primer or identifier. COPE v1.2.5 was used to merge the high-quality paired reads. Each unique nucleotide sequence was treated as a clonotype, and MiTCR v1.1 was used to align the clonotypes to the IMGT TRB V, D and J references. The analysis was limited to V-J combinations with a frequency above 0.0001, which together covered roughly 99% of the repertoires. A TCR clonal expansion and chaos score per V-J combination was defined as the ratio of F50 clonal expansion to chaos observed in the TCRdist matrix. Welch's t-statistics and random forest were used to reduce features to about 14 V-J combinations, which were fed into a naive Bayes classifier. The similarity between thyroid and blood repertoires was quantified using the Morisita-Horn index. The public reads were reprocessed in TCRdb via fastp at Q25 and MiXCR, keeping in-frame beta chains. Rows merge per CDR3 protein into single entries with the most common DNA and genes. The V and J calls and clone size are TCRdb's, not the authors'. The sample yields approximately 380,000 distinct CDR3 sequences; around 21% were counted once. 2.5% to 3.5% of the sample rests with the top ten.

General conclusions and limits of the study: In cross-validation, the 13-signature model distinguished ophthalmopathy from stable hyperthyroidism with less than 90% sensitivity and approximately 81% specificity, while in the test set the corresponding values were about 79% and 69%. In validation, the model predicted ophthalmopathy progression with nearly 71% sensitivity and 72.22% specificity; around twelve predicted patients were CT-confirmed with GO in a median of around 6 months. Sample size was not statistically predetermined, and group allocation was not concealed from the investigators. Most of the expanded thyroid clonotypes with a frequency above 0.001 were also detected in blood, and it was suggested that the thyroid immune response may be reflected by blood repertoires.

The sequence links TRBV11-2 to TRBJ2-7; the D gene is perhaps TRBD1, from 5 matching bases. The sample consisted of peripheral blood. This clonotype was sampled from a woman in her late teens or twenties with stable Graves' hyperthyroidism. Donor details come from another sample of the same person, matched by shared clones. The CDR3 reads CASSLQGLYEQYF. The DNA sequence is as follows: TGTGCCAGCAGCTTACAGGGTTTATACGAGCAGTACTTC.